These T cell receptor beta chains were read from a single sample in a study of CD8+ T cells in alopecia areata. Libraries were prepared by immunoSEQ multiplex PCR; TCRdb keeps only in-frame clonotypes and omits some of them. The sample shows around 200,000 clones, over 60% of them seen only once. The sequences come from CD4+ T cells sorted from blood, collected at week 4, from a patient treated with tofacitinib. These TCRs come from a human donor with alopecia areata. The CDR3 runs from the conserved cysteine through the conserved F or W. Fields, in order: clone size, V gene, J gene, D gene, CDR3 protein, CDR3 DNA. A D gene is named only where the DNA matches it firmly. Not all rows give a size; the values are once, few, many and, for expanded clones, a class.

clone_size: -; v_call: TRBV6-5; j_call: TRBJ2-7; d_call: -; cdr3_aa: CASSYYSSDEQYF; cdr3_nt: TGTGCCAGCAGTTATTACAGTAGCGACGAGCAGTACTTC
clone_size: few; v_call: TRBV29-1; j_call: TRBJ2-7; d_call: TRBD1; cdr3_aa: CSGRTGAYEQYF; cdr3_nt: TGCAGCGGACGGACAGGGGCCTACGAGCAGTACTTC
clone_size: once; v_call: TRBV9; j_call: TRBJ1-1; d_call: -; cdr3_aa: CASSVAQDPLNTEAFF; cdr3_nt: TGTGCCAGCAGCGTAGCGCAGGACCCCTTGAACACTGAAGCTTTCTTT
clone_size: -; v_call: TRBV20-1; j_call: TRBJ1-2; d_call: -; cdr3_aa: CSASGEYGYTF; cdr3_nt: TGCAGTGCTTCAGGGGAATATGGCTACACCTTC
clone_size: -; v_call: TRBV4-3; j_call: TRBJ2-4; d_call: TRBD2; cdr3_aa: CATSGGGDIQYF; cdr3_nt: TGCGCCACCTCGGGGGGAGGCGACATTCAGTACTTC
clone_size: -; v_call: TRBV20-1; j_call: TRBJ1-2; d_call: -; cdr3_aa: CSATGYTF; cdr3_nt: TGCAGTGCCACTGGCTACACCTTC
clone_size: -; v_call: TRBV5-1; j_call: TRBJ2-1; d_call: -; cdr3_aa: CASSLLGDVGFF; cdr3_nt: TGCGCCAGCAGCTTGTTGGGGGATGTGGGATTCTTC
clone_size: few; v_call: TRBV6-1; j_call: TRBJ2-5; d_call: TRBD2; cdr3_aa: CAIRSGGLQETQYF; cdr3_nt: TGTGCCATCCGATCGGGGGGGCTTCAAGAGACCCAGTACTTC
clone_size: -; v_call: TRBV7-2; j_call: TRBJ2-5; d_call: TRBD2; cdr3_aa: CASSLPAETSGGQETQYF; cdr3_nt: TGTGCCAGCAGCTTACCAGCCGAGACTAGCGGGGGCCAAGAGACCCAGTACTTC
clone_size: few; v_call: TRBV29-1; j_call: TRBJ2-6; d_call: -; cdr3_aa: CSVGDRANVLTF; cdr3_nt: TGCAGCGTTGGGGACAGGGCCAACGTCCTGACTTTC
clone_size: -; v_call: TRBV30; j_call: TRBJ1-3; d_call: -; cdr3_aa: CAWSRTSSGNTIYF; cdr3_nt: TGTGCCTGGAGTCGTACTAGCTCTGGAAACACCATATATTTT
clone_size: -; v_call: TRBV7-9; j_call: TRBJ2-5; d_call: -; cdr3_aa: CASSLAVSWETQYF; cdr3_nt: TGTGCCAGCAGCTTAGCAGTGTCCTGGGAGACCCAGTACTTC
clone_size: -; v_call: TRBV2; j_call: TRBJ1-2; d_call: -; cdr3_aa: CACSNRGPFYGYTF; cdr3_nt: TGTGCCTGCTCGAACCGGGGCCCATTCTATGGCTACACCTTC
clone_size: -; v_call: TRBV29-1; j_call: TRBJ1-2; d_call: -; cdr3_aa: CSVDKAAGPPSHYGYTF; cdr3_nt: TGCAGCGTTGATAAGGCAGCCGGACCGCCGAGCCACTATGGCTACACCTTC
clone_size: -; v_call: TRBV6-6; j_call: TRBJ2-1; d_call: -; cdr3_aa: CASSYSSFHNEQFF; cdr3_nt: TGTGCCAGCAGTTACTCGTCGTTTCACAATGAGCAGTTCTTC
clone_size: few; v_call: TRBV7-2; j_call: TRBJ2-6; d_call: -; cdr3_aa: CASSPAGRAGANVLTF; cdr3_nt: TGTGCCAGCAGCCCGGCAGGCAGGGCTGGGGCCAACGTCCTGACTTTC
clone_size: few; v_call: TRBV30; j_call: TRBJ2-1; d_call: TRBD1; cdr3_aa: CAWSTGGKNEQFF; cdr3_nt: TGTGCCTGGAGTACAGGGGGGAAGAATGAGCAGTTCTTC
clone_size: -; v_call: TRBV7-9; j_call: TRBJ1-1; d_call: -; cdr3_aa: CASSFAFLAEAFF; cdr3_nt: TGTGCCAGCAGCTTCGCATTCTTGGCTGAAGCTTTCTTT